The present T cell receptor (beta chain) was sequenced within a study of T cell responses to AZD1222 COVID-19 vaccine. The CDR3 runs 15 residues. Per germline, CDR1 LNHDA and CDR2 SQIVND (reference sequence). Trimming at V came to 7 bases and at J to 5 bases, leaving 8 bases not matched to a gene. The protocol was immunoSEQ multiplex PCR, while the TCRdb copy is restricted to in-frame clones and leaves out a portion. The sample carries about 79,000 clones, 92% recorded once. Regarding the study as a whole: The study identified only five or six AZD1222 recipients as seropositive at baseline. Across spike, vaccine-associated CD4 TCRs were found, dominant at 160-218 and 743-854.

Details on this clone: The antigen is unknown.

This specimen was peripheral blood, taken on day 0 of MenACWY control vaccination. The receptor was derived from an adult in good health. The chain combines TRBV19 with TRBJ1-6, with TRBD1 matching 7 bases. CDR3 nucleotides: TGTGCCAGTACCTCCGTTGGGACAGATAATTCACCCCTCCACTTT. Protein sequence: CASTSVGTDNSPLHF. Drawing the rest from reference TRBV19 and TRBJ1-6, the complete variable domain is DGGITQSPKYLFRKEGQNVTLSCEQNLNHDAMYWYRQDPGQGLRLIYYSQIVNDFQKGDIAEGYSVSREKKESFPLTVTSAQKNPTAFYLCASTSVGTDNSPLHFGNGTRLTVT.